This T cell receptor (beta chain) was captured by sequencing in a study of T-cell reconstitution after alpha-beta-depleted transplantation in children. In germline, CDR1 is SGHKS, CDR2 YYEKEE (reference sequence). V was trimmed by 0 bases and J by 6 bases, leaving 9 bases between them. The CDR3 has 13 residues. This clonotype occurred many times. Its antigen is still unknown. Study-wide findings and caveats: At the one-year point after transplant, T-cell counts and TCRbeta diversity were found to come mostly from T cells that had been newly produced. The study reportedly traced alpha-beta T cells about two months after transplant to several hundred expanded graft clones. For some patients, TCRbeta diversity was high at day 60 because of recipient T cells and thymic progenitors that survived.

Using unique molecular identifiers, the investigators prepared the TCRbeta library. MiXCR, run by TCRdb on the PCR reads, gives a single entry per CDR3 protein. Found here are fewer than 250,000 distinct CDR3 sequences, 6.5% to 10% of them singletons; the top ten hold roughly 6%. Sequencing used PBMCs, mostly from graft donor cells, obtained 180 days after TCRalphabeta/CD19-depleted stem cell transplant. This chain links TRBV5-5 with TRBJ1-2, with D possibly being TRBD1 (6 bases). This clonotype was obtained from a male patient between 5 and 17 years old who had a stem cell transplant for acute lymphoblastic leukemia, so the T cells may come from the graft donor. The CDR3 sequence is CASSLDRVNGYTF. The CDR3 DNA reads TGTGCCAGCAGCTTGGACAGGGTGAATGGCTACACCTTC.